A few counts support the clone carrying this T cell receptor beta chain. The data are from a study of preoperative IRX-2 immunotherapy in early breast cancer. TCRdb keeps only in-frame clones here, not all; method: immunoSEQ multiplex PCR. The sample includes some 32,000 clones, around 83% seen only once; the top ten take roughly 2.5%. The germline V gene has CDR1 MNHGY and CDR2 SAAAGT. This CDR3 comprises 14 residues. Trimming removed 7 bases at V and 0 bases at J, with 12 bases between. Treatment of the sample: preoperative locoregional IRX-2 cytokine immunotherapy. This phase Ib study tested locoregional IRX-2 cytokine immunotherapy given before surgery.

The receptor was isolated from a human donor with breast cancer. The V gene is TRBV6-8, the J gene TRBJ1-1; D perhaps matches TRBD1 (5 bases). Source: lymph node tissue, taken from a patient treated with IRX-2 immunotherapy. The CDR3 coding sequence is TGTGCCAGCATGACATGGGGGATGAACACTGAAGCTTTCTTT. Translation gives CASMTWGMNTEAFF.